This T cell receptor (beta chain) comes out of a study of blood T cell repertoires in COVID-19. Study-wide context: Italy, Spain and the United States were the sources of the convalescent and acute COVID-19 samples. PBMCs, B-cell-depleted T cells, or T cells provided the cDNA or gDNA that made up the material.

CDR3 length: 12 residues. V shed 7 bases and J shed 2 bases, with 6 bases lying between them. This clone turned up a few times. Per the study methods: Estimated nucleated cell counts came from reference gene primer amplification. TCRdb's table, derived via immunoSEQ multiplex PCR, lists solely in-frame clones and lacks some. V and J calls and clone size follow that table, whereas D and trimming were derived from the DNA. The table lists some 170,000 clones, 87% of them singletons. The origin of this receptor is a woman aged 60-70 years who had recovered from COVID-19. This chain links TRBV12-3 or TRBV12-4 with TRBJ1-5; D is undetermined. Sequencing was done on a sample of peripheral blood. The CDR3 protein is CASIIGNQPQHF. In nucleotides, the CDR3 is TGTGCCAGCATTATTGGCAATCAGCCCCAGCATTTT.